This T cell receptor beta chain is from a study of T-cell reconstitution after alpha-beta-depleted transplantation in children (dated by TCRdb to 2015 to 2016). Some background on the complete study: Using TCR repertoire profiling, the study followed T-cell immune reconstitution in a quantitative way in children after TCRalphabeta/CD19-depleted allogeneic hematopoietic cell transplantation.

This clonotype was detected only a few times. It lacks a known antigen. Base qualities are not at hand, and no much larger clone is one base apart. The method behind the library was PCR. Sequencing was performed on an Illumina HiSeq 2500. Molecular barcoding was employed in the preparation of TCR libraries, with unique molecular identifiers being used to normalize TCRbeta repertoire quantification. TCRdb redid the processing of the public reads, applying fastp at Q25 and MiXCR, and retained in-frame beta chains. Rows matching on CDR3 protein sequence are summarized as one entry with the most common DNA and genes. The sample records 500,000 to 600,000 distinct CDR3 sequences, approximately 20% of which are singletons. The ten largest clones take up over 3% of the sample. As encoded in the germline V gene, CDR1 is SQVTM while CDR2 is ANQGSEA. Deletion took 6 bases off V and 5 bases off J, with a span of 22 bases between the germline ends. The CDR3 starts with the cysteine, ends with the phenylalanine, and has 15 residues. The sequence is cut down to CDR3 DNA, 45 bases in frame from base 1.

The receptor was isolated from a human donor who donated a stem cell graft to a child with acute lymphoblastic leukemia. The sequences come from PBMCs from the stem cell graft donor, collected from the stem cell graft. The V and J genes are TRBV29-1 and TRBJ2-5; the D gene may be TRBD1 or TRBD2, since each aligns over 6 bases. The nucleotide sequence reads TGCAGCGTGGCAGGGGACTTCCAGGGGTCGGAGACCCAGTACTTC. The translation is CSVAGDFQGSETQYF.